The rows below give T cell receptor beta chains drawn from one sample of a study of shared T cell receptors in the human thymus. Clones were sequenced by immunoSEQ multiplex PCR, and TCRdb holds only the in-frame ones, with some missing. The table lists some 760,000 clones, over 75% of them singletons. This sample was shared with a second study, whose subject was human thymus T cells.

The sample taken for sequencing was thymocytes. The receptors originated from a girl in the first two years of life with a congenital heart defect. CDR3s include the opening cysteine and the closing phenylalanine or tryptophan. D genes are given only for firm matches. Only some rows state a clone size, as once, few, many or a class for expanded clones.

DNA: TGTGCCAGTAGAAAACGAACCGGGACAGGGGAGGCCTACGAGCAGTACTTC
CDR3: CASRKRTGTGEAYEQYF
D: TRBD1
length: 17
size: once
V: TRBV19
J: TRBJ2-7

DNA: TGCGCCAGCAGTGAGCCTTCCGGGACAGTCACTGGAAACACCATATATTTT
CDR3: CASSEPSGTVTGNTIYF
D: TRBD1
length: 17
size: -
V: TRBV10-2
J: TRBJ1-3

DNA: TGTGCCGGACTCCGGGACAGGGGGTTAGCAACTAATGAAAAACTGTTTTTT
CDR3: CAGLRDRGLATNEKLFF
D: TRBD1
length: 17
size: -
V: TRBV2
J: TRBJ1-4

DNA: TGTGCCAGCAGTCTACAGCCGACCTATGGCTACACCTTC
CDR3: CASSLQPTYGYTF
D: -
length: 13
size: few
V: TRBV28
J: TRBJ1-2

DNA: TGTGCCAGCAGTTCGGGGGGGTCCAATCAGCCCCAGCATTTT
CDR3: CASSSGGSNQPQHF
D: -
length: 14
size: once
V: TRBV6-5
J: TRBJ1-5

DNA: TGTGCCAGCAGCTTAAAGGGCTCACGGGGTCAGGTCTATGGCTACACCTTC
CDR3: CASSLKGSRGQVYGYTF
D: -
length: 17
size: -
V: TRBV7-9
J: TRBJ1-2

DNA: TGTGCCAGCAGCCAAGCCGGCCGGGACAGGGGGCGAAGTACTGAAGCTTTCTTT
CDR3: CASSQAGRDRGRSTEAFF
D: TRBD1
length: 18
size: -
V: TRBV4-2
J: TRBJ1-1

DNA: TGTGCCAGCAGCTTGCCGGTAAGGACAGTTTTGAAGGGCTATGGCTACACCTTC
CDR3: CASSLPVRTVLKGYGYTF
D: -
length: 18
size: -
V: TRBV5-6
J: TRBJ1-2

DNA: TGTGCCAGCAGCTCACAGACTAGCGGGGGCTCCTACAATGAGCAGTTCTTC
CDR3: CASSSQTSGGSYNEQFF
D: TRBD2
length: 17
size: -
V: TRBV5-6
J: TRBJ2-1

DNA: TGCAGCGTTGCAGGAAAAGGCTGCTACGAGCAGTACTTC
CDR3: CSVAGKGCYEQYF
D: -
length: 13
size: -
V: TRBV29-1
J: TRBJ2-7

DNA: TGCAGCGTTGGACAGATTAATGAAAAACTGTTTTTT
CDR3: CSVGQINEKLFF
D: -
length: 12
size: -
V: TRBV29-1
J: TRBJ1-4

DNA: TGTGCCAGCAGCCAGGGACAGGGGCACGGCTACACCTTC
CDR3: CASSQGQGHGYTF
D: TRBD1
length: 13
size: -
V: TRBV11-3
J: TRBJ1-2

DNA: TGTGCCAGCAGCACGACAGGGGGCGGAGAGACCCAGTACTTC
CDR3: CASSTTGGGETQYF
D: TRBD1
length: 14
size: -
V: TRBV7-3
J: TRBJ2-5

DNA: TGTGCCAGCAGTTACGGAGGGATCAGGGCAGATACGCAGTATTTT
CDR3: CASSYGGIRADTQYF
D: -
length: 15
size: -
V: TRBV6-5
J: TRBJ2-3

DNA: TGCGCCAGCAGTTCCCCGGGACAGACAAGAGAAGCTTTCTTT
CDR3: CASSSPGQTREAFF
D: TRBD1
length: 14
size: -
V: TRBV10-2
J: TRBJ1-1

DNA: TGCGCCAGCAGCTCATACCCGGACAGAGTATCATCGTACACTGAAGCTTTCTTT
CDR3: CASSSYPDRVSSYTEAFF
D: -
length: 18
size: -
V: TRBV5-1
J: TRBJ1-1

DNA: TGTGCCAGCAGTATGACAGGGGGATACTATGGCTACACCTTC
CDR3: CASSMTGGYYGYTF
D: TRBD1
length: 14
size: -
V: TRBV6-6
J: TRBJ1-2

DNA: TGCGCCAGCAGCCCGGGACAGACCTTGAACACTGAAGCTTTCTTT
CDR3: CASSPGQTLNTEAFF
D: TRBD1
length: 15
size: -
V: TRBV4-1
J: TRBJ1-1